Each of the 17 T cell receptor beta chains below was sequenced from the same sample in a study of T cells in Graves' hyperthyroidism and ophthalmopathy. Amplification of TCR beta CDR3 regions used RNA as the template. The study used the HTBI primer set for a first-round RT-PCR of the TCR CDR3. TCRdb reprocessed the multiplex PCR reads with MiXCR, giving one entry per CDR3 protein. Among roughly 650,000 distinct CDR3 sequences, more than 15% were seen once, and the ten largest hold less than 3.5%. The sequencing input was blood. These receptor sequences come from a woman between 40 and 55 years old with Graves' ophthalmopathy.

Worth noting for this clonotype: A much larger clone sits a single nucleotide away, making a read error possible. The chain combines TRBV29-1 with TRBJ2-3; no definite D call. V dropped 5 bases and J dropped 4 bases, with 10 bases sitting between them. The CDR3 totals 12 residues. Per germline, CDR1 SQVTM and CDR2 ANQGSEA. The CDR3 sequence: CSVLGSPDTQYF. The DNA for the CDR3 is TGCAGCGTTTTAGGCAGCCCAGATACGCAGTATTTT.

The rearrangement joins TRBV10-3 to TRBJ1-1; weak D call: TRBD1 (5 bases). The CDR3 sequence is 13 residues long. The germline V and J ends were trimmed by 7 bases and 2 bases, with 11 bases remaining between them. Germline V gives CDR1 ENHRY, CDR2 SYGVKD. The CDR3 region is CAIKRDQNTEAFF. The CDR3 bases are TGTGCCATCAAACGGGACCAAAACACTGAAGCTTTCTTT.

The chain has TRBV19 and TRBJ1-3; perhaps TRBD1 as D (5 bases). The CDR3 is made up of 15 amino acids. V lost 4 bases and J lost 0, with 10 bases in between. The germline V gene encodes CDR1 LNHDA and CDR2 SQIVND (reference sequence). CDR3 DNA sequence: TGTGCCAGTAGTAGCGACAGAAACTCTGGAAACACCATATATTTT. Its protein is CASSSDRNSGNTIYF.

This chain links TRBV20-1 with TRBJ1-1; D gene uncertain. Germline CDR1 is DFQATT and CDR2 is SNEGSKA (reference sequence). V dropped 3 bases and J dropped 1 base, with 12 bases sitting between them. The CDR3 contains 14 residues. CDR3: CSASPSTRNTEAFF. Written as DNA, the CDR3 is TGCAGTGCTAGCCCATCCACGCGGAACACTGAAGCTTTCTTT.

This clonotype was recorded at least ten times. The chain joins TRBV11-2 to TRBJ2-1, with 7 positions matching TRBD2. This CDR3 is built from 16 residues. Germline V gene data show CDR1 as SGHAT and CDR2 as FQNNGV. J gave up 9 bases and V 1 base, and 12 bases lay outside the gene matches. This CDR3 reads CASSLGGTTLLTEQFF. In DNA form, the CDR3 reads TGTGCCAGCAGCTTAGGAGGGACTACCTTATTAACTGAGCAGTTCTTC.

Worth noting for this clonotype: At one end the junction does not follow the germline gene, possibly because of a read error. This chain links TRBV6-1 with TRBJ1-1; D not certain. The CDR3 runs 11 residues. Germline V lookup: CDR1 MNHNS, CDR2 SASEGT. The CDR3 is CASSEVTGAFF. The CDR3 DNA follows: TGTGCCAGCAGTGAAGTTACTGGAGCTTTCTTT.

V and J are TRBV27 and TRBJ2-1; 9 nucleotides line up with TRBD2. Unmatched junction bases numbered 5, after V lost 3 bases and J lost 8 bases. The CDR3 extends over 14 amino acids. Germline-derived CDR1 and CDR2 are MNHEY and SMNVEV (reference sequence). The CDR3 nucleotides read TGTGCCAGCAGTTTGGTTAGCGGGAGTGATGAGCAGTTCTTC. Protein: CASSLVSGSDEQFF.

The chain carries TRBV6-1 and TRBJ1-4, with 8 bases fitting TRBD1. The CDR3 has 13 residues. CDR1 is MNHNS and CDR2 is SASEGT in the germline V gene. J was trimmed by 10 bases and V by 2 bases; bases with no gene match: 3. The CDR3 loop is CASSEPGTGKLFF. CDR3 coding DNA: TGTGCCAGCAGTGAACCCGGGACAGGAAAACTGTTTTTT.

As for this clonotype: One base away lies a much larger clone, so this may be a sequencing read error. The gene calls are TRBV7-2 and TRBJ2-2; TRBD1 might be the D (5 bases). Germline loops: CDR1 SGHTA, CDR2 FQGNSA. The CDR3 totals 15 residues. The CDR3 loop is CASGLVQGSTGELFF. Here the CDR3 DNA reads TGTGCCAGCGGCTTAGTTCAGGGAAGTACCGGGGAGCTGTTTTTT.

This sequence joins TRBV7-9 and TRBJ2-1, with 8 bases matching TRBD2. This CDR3 is built from 14 residues. From germline, CDR1 is SEHNR and CDR2 FQNEAQ (reference sequence). The J segment lost 8 bases and the V segment lost 4 bases, leaving 7 bases of the junction unmatched. The CDR3 is CASSYSGSIDEQFF. The CDR3 bases are TGTGCCAGCAGCTACAGCGGGAGTATCGATGAGCAGTTCTTC.

V usage is TRBV10-3 and J usage is TRBJ2-1, with 7 bases that match TRBD2. Looked up from germline, CDR1 is ENHRY and CDR2 is SYGVKD. The V segment lost 0 bases and the J segment 6 bases; nucleotides outside the gene matches: 8. The CDR3 has 16 amino acids. The CDR3 region is CAISESAGVGANEQFF. The CDR3 DNA is TGTGCCATCAGTGAGTCTGCGGGAGTGGGTGCCAATGAGCAGTTCTTC.

This clonotype was counted ten times or more. The chain has TRBV11-2 and TRBJ2-7, with D perhaps matching TRBD2 (5 bases). This CDR3 contains 15 residues. V lost 5 bases and J 3 bases, leaving 17 bases between the germline ends. Germline lookup yields CDR1 SGHAT and CDR2 FQNNGV. The CDR3 region has the DNA TGTGCCAGCAGCCCGAGGGCCCAAAGGGTCTACGAGCAGTACTTC. Translating gives CASSPRAQRVYEQYF.

The chain carries TRBV12-3 or TRBV12-4 and TRBJ1-1; D call uncertain. Trimming stripped 5 bases from V and 1 base from J, with 11 bases between. This CDR3 has 14 residues. CDR3: CASSRDGKNTEAFF. The CDR3 DNA follows: TGTGCCAGCAGTCGAGACGGAAAGAACACTGAAGCTTTCTTT.

This clonotype was counted at least ten times. The V gene is TRBV12-3 or TRBV12-4, the J gene TRBJ1-2; tentative D call: TRBD1 (6 bases). Trimming took off 6 bases at V and 6 bases at J, with 17 bases between the two ends. This CDR3 is built from 14 residues. This CDR3 reads CASRQPGGPDGYTF. CDR3 in DNA: TGTGCCAGCAGGCAACCCGGGGGGCCTGATGGCTACACCTTC.

The chain uses TRBV2 and TRBJ1-5; D is unclear. The CDR3 length is 15 residues. V was shortened by 3 bases and J by 6 bases, with 15 bases between the two germline ends. Germline V lookup: CDR1 SNHLY, CDR2 FYNNEI. CDR3 protein: CASSEELGSSQPQHF. Written as DNA, the CDR3 is TGTGCCAGCAGTGAGGAACTGGGATCCAGTCAGCCCCAGCATTTT.

The table lists this clonotype with many counts. The rearrangement joins TRBV7-8 to TRBJ1-6; 7 positions match TRBD1. The CDR3 is 14 amino acids. The V and J ends lost 1 base and 8 bases, in that order; junction bases with no gene match: 2. Germline CDR1 and CDR2: SGHVS and FQNEAQ. The CDR3 DNA follows: TGTGCCAGCAGCTTAGGGGGACAGCATTCACCCCTCCACTTT. Protein: CASSLGGQHSPLHF.

This clonotype was found many times. The V gene is TRBV11-2, the J gene TRBJ1-6; TRBD1 might be the D (5 bases). Germline CDR1 SGHAT, CDR2 FQNNGV. This CDR3 has 15 amino acids. The V gene lost 5 bases and the J gene lost 5 bases, with 13 bases spanning the gap. The CDR3 sequence: CASSPSQGNNSPLHF. The CDR3 DNA is TGTGCCAGCAGCCCCTCCCAGGGAAATAATTCACCCCTCCACTTT. Using reference TRBV11-2 and TRBJ1-6 for the parts outside the CDR3, the full variable domain is EAGVAQSPRYKIIEKRQSVAFWCNPISGHATLYWYQQILGQGPKLLIQFQNNGVVDDSQLPKDRFSAERLKGVDSTLKIQPAKLEDSAVYLCASSPSQGNNSPLHFGNGTRLTVT.